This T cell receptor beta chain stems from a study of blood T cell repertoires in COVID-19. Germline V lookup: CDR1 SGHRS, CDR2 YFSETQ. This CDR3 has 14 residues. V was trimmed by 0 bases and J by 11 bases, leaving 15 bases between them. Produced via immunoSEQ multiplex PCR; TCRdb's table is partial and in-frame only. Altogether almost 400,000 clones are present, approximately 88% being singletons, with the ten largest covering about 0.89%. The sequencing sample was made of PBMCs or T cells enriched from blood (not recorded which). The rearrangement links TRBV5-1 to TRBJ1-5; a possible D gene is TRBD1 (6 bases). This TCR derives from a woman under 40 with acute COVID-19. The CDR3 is CASSLVAGARAQHF. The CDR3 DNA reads TGCGCCAGCAGCTTGGTCGCAGGGGCGAGAGCCCAGCATTTT.